The 16 T cell receptor beta chains presented below share a single source sample, sequenced in a study of yellow fever vaccine responses in identical twins. TCRdb independently ran MiXCR on the RT-PCR reads; one entry per CDR3 protein. The profile covers about 11,000 distinct CDR3 sequences, with roughly 82% appearing a single time and roughly 7% taken by the ten largest. The source was T cells from blood (PBMCs), unsorted or a sorted subset (not recorded which), collected before or after yellow fever vaccination (not recorded which). Receptors were obtained from a woman aged 18-29 years who received the yellow fever vaccine.

This chain joins TRBV15 and TRBJ1-5; D is ambiguous. Germline V gene sequence: CDR1 LNHNV, CDR2 YYDKDF (reference sequence). This CDR3 spans 17 amino acids. The V end was cut by 0 bases, the J end by 5 bases, with 17 bases between. The CDR3, as DNA: TGTGCCACCAGCAGAGATCGGGTTGATTACGCCCATCAGCCCCAGCATTTT. Its protein product is CATSRDRVDYAHQPQHF.

The CDR3: CASSHGTGQLEQYF. The CDR3 DNA is TGTGCCAGTAGCCACGGGACAGGGCAGTTGGAGCAGTACTTC. The chain is built from TRBV19 and TRBJ2-7; 9 positions match TRBD1. The CDR3 consists of 14 residues. V trimming: 6 bases; J trimming: 7 bases; junction bases outside the gene matches: 10. Germline-derived CDR1 and CDR2 are LNHDA and SQIVND (reference sequence).

The gene calls are TRBV19 and TRBJ1-1; D unclear. Germline CDR1 and CDR2: LNHDA and SQIVND (reference sequence). Trimming took 7 bases from V and 0 from J, leaving 3 bases between them. The CDR3 is 11 amino acids. The CDR3 region is CASIMNTEAFF. CDR3 sequence (DNA): TGTGCCAGTATAATGAACACTGAAGCTTTCTTT.

The gene calls are TRBV13 and TRBJ2-1; D remains ambiguous. This CDR3 has 12 residues. Trimming removed 8 bases from V and 3 bases from J, with 8 bases in between. Germline-derived CDR1 and CDR2 are PRHDT and FYEKMQ (reference sequence). Here the CDR3 reads CASRPNYNEQFF. In nucleotides, the CDR3 is TGTGCCAGCCGCCCAAACTACAATGAGCAGTTCTTC.

V is TRBV11-2 and J is TRBJ1-2; D may be TRBD1 (6 bases). The CDR3 has 16 residues. Trimming cost V 5 bases and J 7 bases, with 23 bases left between them. Germline V gene lookup returns CDR1 SGHAT and CDR2 FQNNGV. The CDR3 region has the DNA TGTGCCAGCAGCCCCTCGGGTCCAGGGGCTGTGGTTGGCTACACCTTC. It translates to CASSPSGPGAVVGYTF.

V gene TRBV12-5 combines with J gene TRBJ1-1; D unresolved. CDR1 is LGHNT and CDR2 is FRNRAP in the germline V gene. Trimming removed 0 bases at V and 2 bases at J, with 10 bases between. CDR3 length equals 15 residues. This chain's CDR3 is CASGLVGQANTEAFF. For the CDR3, the DNA is TGTGCTAGTGGTTTGGTAGGGCAGGCAAACACTGAAGCTTTCTTT.

The J gene is TRBJ2-1, the V gene TRBV11-3, with 9 bases lining up with TRBD1. Per the germline V gene, CDR1 is SGHNT and CDR2 is YENEEA. Trimming cost V 5 bases and J 4 bases; bases outside gene matches: 9. The CDR3 has 16 residues. CDR3 loop: CASSTPDRGGYNEQFF. In DNA form, the CDR3 reads TGTGCCAGCAGCACCCCTGACAGGGGGGGGTACAATGAGCAGTTCTTC.

The count of this clonotype is one. The rearrangement links TRBV12-3 or TRBV12-4 to TRBJ2-3, with D perhaps assigned TRBD1 or TRBD2 (7 bases each). This CDR3 is built from 16 residues. V dropped 5 bases and J dropped 4 bases, with 19 bases sitting between them. CDR3 in DNA: TGTGCCAGCAGTCCCCGGCAGGGGGGGAGGTCAGATACGCAGTATTTT. It codes for CASSPRQGGRSDTQYF.

This clonotype was counted only a few times. This sequence joins TRBV12-3 or TRBV12-4 and TRBJ1-2; TRBD1 might be the D (5 bases). CDR3 length equals 14 residues. With 1 base removed from V and 4 bases from J, the gap between germline ends came to 10 bases. The CDR3 sequence is CASSLGAGTYGYTF. Here the CDR3 DNA reads TGTGCCAGCAGTTTAGGGGCAGGGACCTATGGCTACACCTTC.

This clonotype was detected a few times. The V gene is TRBV14, the J gene TRBJ2-7, with 7 bases matching TRBD1. This CDR3 region has 14 residues. Germline CDR1 reads SGHDN; CDR2 reads FVKESK. V was clipped by 1 base and J by 2 bases; unmatched bases: 2. The CDR3 DNA is TGTGCCAGCAGCCAAGGGACAGGAGCCTACGAGCAGTACTTC. Translated: CASSQGTGAYEQYF.

The genes are TRBV11-2 and TRBJ2-5; 8 bases fit TRBD1. The germline V gene has CDR1 SGHAT and CDR2 FQNNGV. V lost 3 bases to trimming and J lost 5 bases; unmatched junction nucleotides: 2. The CDR3 has 13 residues. The CDR3 DNA sequence: TGTGCCAGCAGCTTGAACAGGGGGGAGACCCAGTACTTC. Translating it yields CASSLNRGETQYF.

In this sample, this clonotype is large. The genes are TRBV7-6 and TRBJ2-3; D is unclear. Deletions cut 2 bases from V and 0 bases from J, with 0 bases between. The CDR3 has 12 residues. Germline assignment: CDR1 SGHVS and CDR2 FNYEAQ. This CDR3 reads CASSLSTDTQYF. The CDR3 nucleotides are TGTGCCAGCAGCTTAAGCACAGATACGCAGTATTTT.

The chain uses TRBV29-1 and TRBJ1-2; D not certain. CDR3 length: 10 residues. The V end was cut by 4 bases, the J end by 6 bases, with 6 bases between. The V gene's germline CDR1 is SQVTM and CDR2 ANQGSEA. The chain's CDR3 is CSVVGDGYTF. CDR3 nucleotides: TGCAGCGTTGTTGGGGATGGCTACACCTTC. The full variable domain, in which reference TRBV29-1 and TRBJ1-2 provide the parts outside the CDR3, is SAVISQKPSRDICQRGTSLTIQCQVDSQVTMMFWYRQQPGQSLTLIATANQGSEATYESGFVIDKFPISRPNLTFSTLTVSNMSPEDSSIYLCSVVGDGYTFGSGTRLTVV.

The chain links TRBV7-9 to TRBJ1-1; 8 positions agree with TRBD1. The CDR3 spans 14 residues. Germline-derived CDR1 and CDR2 are SEHNR and FQNEAQ (reference sequence). The J segment lost 7 bases and the V segment lost 2 bases, leaving 6 bases of the junction unmatched. In nucleotides, the CDR3 is TGTGCCAGCAGCTTACGCGGACAGGGCCTTGAAGCTTTCTTT. This sequence encodes CASSLRGQGLEAFF.

This chain links TRBV11-1 with TRBJ2-5; 8 nucleotides agree with TRBD2. V lost 2 bases, J lost 5 bases, and 13 bases stayed unmatched. The CDR3 covers 17 residues. CDR1 is SGHAT and CDR2 is FQDESV in the germline V gene (reference sequence). Written as DNA, the CDR3 is TGTGCCAGCAGCTTATTAGTTGCGGCGGGGGGCCGGGAGACCCAGTACTTC. This translates into CASSLLVAAGGRETQYF.

This clonotype was recorded a few times. The chain joins TRBV4-1 to TRBJ1-2, with no clear D. Trimming shortened V by 1 base and J by 1 base, and 4 bases separated the two germline ends. The CDR3 consists of 13 residues. CDR1 is MGHRA, CDR2 YSYEKL, per germline. The CDR3 loop reads CASSQGFNYGYTF. In nucleotides, the CDR3 is TGCGCCAGCAGCCAAGGGTTTAACTATGGCTACACCTTC.